A single sample is the source of the 14 T cell receptor beta chains below, sequenced in a study of response to subunit inactivated influenza vaccine. Each CDR3 protein gets one entry after TCRdb re-called the RT-PCR reads with MiXCR. The table has hundreds of thousands of distinct CDR3 sequences, 15% to 19% seen once. The sample here was PBMCs from blood, taken 11 to 12 days after vaccination. Source of these receptors: a man aged 45-65 years who received an inactivated influenza vaccine.

This clonotype appeared many times. V gene TRBV5-1 combines with J gene TRBJ2-1, with D possibly being TRBD2 (5 bases). V gave up 7 bases and J gave up 10 bases, with 9 bases separating them. Germline lookup yields CDR1 SGHRS and CDR2 YFSETQ. This CDR3 spans 10 amino acids. CDR3 bases: TGCGCCAGCGGGGAGTCCGAGCAGTTCTTC. This encodes CASGESEQFF.

This clonotype appeared many times. The chain couples TRBV7-8 to TRBJ1-2, with D possibly being TRBD1 (6 bases). Between the trimmed V and J ends, which lost 5 bases and 2 bases, there was a span of 15 bases. The CDR3 is made up of 15 amino acids. Germline CDR1 reads SGHVS; CDR2 reads FQNEAQ. The CDR3 here is CASSRDGGRNYGYTF. The CDR3 bases are TGTGCCAGCAGCCGAGATGGGGGGCGGAACTATGGCTACACCTTC. Combining the CDR3 with reference TRBV7-8 and TRBJ1-2 gives the whole variable domain GAGVSQSPRYKVAKRGQDVALRCDPISGHVSLFWYQQALGQGPEFLTYFQNEAQLDKSGLPSDRFFAERPEGSVSTLKIQRTQQEDSAVYLCASSRDGGRNYGYTFGSGTRLTVV.

The chain uses TRBV20-1 and TRBJ2-2; TRBD1 matches 9 bases. CDR1 DFQATT and CDR2 SNEGSKA come from the germline V gene (reference sequence). The ends lost 5 bases at V and 2 bases at J; junction bases unmatched: 6. This CDR3 has 15 residues. The CDR3 region is CSARRGQGNTGELFF. As DNA, the CDR3 is TGCAGTGCTCGCCGGGGACAGGGAAACACCGGGGAGCTGTTTTTT.

V and J are TRBV2 and TRBJ1-3, with 8 bases aligning to TRBD1. This CDR3 is 16 amino acids long. CDR1 is SNHLY, CDR2 FYNNEI, per germline. V lost 7 bases to trimming and J lost 0 bases; unmatched junction nucleotides: 8. The CDR3 DNA follows: TGTGCCAGCAACGAAAGGACAGGGTCCTCTGGAAACACCATATATTTT. It encodes CASNERTGSSGNTIYF.

As to this clonotype: The junction shows a germline mismatch at one end, possibly a read error. The rearrangement links TRBV20-1 to TRBJ2-2; 12 bases line up with TRBD2. Germline CDR1 and CDR2: DFQATT and SNEGSKA (reference sequence). The CDR3 extends over 17 amino acids. The CDR3 region has the DNA TGCTGTGCTGGAGGGGCTAGCGGGAGGGCTTACACCGGGGAGCTGTTTTTT. Its translation is CCAGGASGRAYTGELFF.

This clonotype has only a few counts. CDR3 amino acids: CASEYPGHSNQPQHF. The CDR3 DNA follows: TGTGCCAGCGAATACCCCGGGCATAGCAATCAGCCCCAGCATTTT. This chain connects TRBV28 to TRBJ1-5; no clear D. V was clipped by 8 bases and J by 0 bases, with 14 bases between them. Germline V gives CDR1 MDHEN, CDR2 SYDVKM. The CDR3 is 15 amino acids.

The table lists this clonotype with a few counts. The chain is built from TRBV2 and TRBJ2-2, with D maybe TRBD1 (6 bases). The CDR3 length is 14 residues. The ends were cut back, 10 bases at V and 0 bases at J, with 12 bases in the middle. Germline CDR1 is SNHLY and CDR2 is FYNNEI. CDR3 protein: CATTWDTNTGELFF. CDR3 bases: TGTGCCACCACCTGGGACACGAACACCGGGGAGCTGTTTTTT.

Ten or more counts support this clonotype. The CDR3 coding sequence is TGTGCCATCAGTGAACGGGACGCCGACACTGAAGCTTTCTTT. It is translated as CAISERDADTEAFF. The chain combines TRBV10-3 with TRBJ1-1, with D maybe TRBD1 (5 bases). Germline V gene sequence: CDR1 ENHRY, CDR2 SYGVKD. The length of the CDR3 is 14 residues. V lost 3 bases, J lost 3 bases, and 11 bases lay in between.

The rearrangement joins TRBV20-1 to TRBJ2-1; no clear D. Germline lookup yields CDR1 DFQATT and CDR2 SNEGSKA (reference sequence). V was cut by 1 base and J by 4 bases, with 2 bases left in between. CDR3 length: 11 amino acids. The CDR3 protein is CSARVYNEQFF. The DNA for the CDR3 is TGCAGTGCTAGAGTGTACAATGAGCAGTTCTTC.

This clonotype came up a few times. The rearrangement links TRBV10-3 to TRBJ2-5; D possibly corresponds to TRBD1 (6 bases). The germline V and J ends were trimmed by 4 bases and 4 bases, with 16 bases remaining between them. Germline V gene sequence: CDR1 ENHRY, CDR2 SYGVKD. The CDR3 is 15 residues long. The CDR3 region is CAISGVGRGLETQYF. CDR3 sequence (DNA): TGTGCCATCAGTGGGGTCGGCAGGGGATTAGAGACCCAGTACTTC.

This clonotype turned up a few times. This chain joins TRBV13 and TRBJ2-5; 7 bases align to TRBD1. The CDR3 spans 12 residues. Per the germline V gene, CDR1 is PRHDT and CDR2 is FYEKMQ (reference sequence). Trimming cost V 4 bases and J 7 bases; bases outside gene matches: 3. CDR3 in DNA: TGTGCCAGCAGCTCCGGGGACAGGACCCAGTACTTC. This translates into CASSSGDRTQYF.

About this clonotype itself: The germline gene is not matched at one end of the junction; a read error may be the cause. The chain employs TRBV7-2 and TRBJ2-5; D unresolved. Germline values: CDR1 SGHTA, CDR2 FQGNSA. This CDR3 is built from 13 residues. Here the CDR3 reads CASSLSNQDTQYF. The DNA for the CDR3 is TGTGCCAGCAGCTTATCAAACCAAGACACCCAGTACTTC.

The J gene is TRBJ2-1, the V gene TRBV20-1; D ambiguous. Trimming stripped 0 bases from V and 10 bases from J, with 13 bases between. Looked up from germline, CDR1 is DFQATT and CDR2 is SNEGSKA (reference sequence). CDR3 length: 13 residues. The chain's CDR3 is CSARDQARGEQFF. Here the CDR3 DNA reads TGCAGTGCTAGAGATCAAGCTCGAGGAGAGCAGTTCTTC.

This clonotype was seen a handful of times. This chain links TRBV5-1 with TRBJ2-7; D perhaps matches TRBD2 (6 bases). V was pared by 1 base and J by 7 bases, with 12 bases between. CDR3 length: 13 residues. Germline-derived CDR1 and CDR2 are SGHRS and YFSETQ. The CDR3: CASSLTSPGEQYF. CDR3 coding DNA: TGCGCCAGCAGCTTGACTAGCCCGGGAGAGCAGTACTTC. Supplemented by reference TRBV5-1 and TRBJ2-7, the full variable domain reads KAGVTQTPRYLIKTRGQQVTLSCSPISGHRSVSWYQQTPGQGLQFLFEYFSETQRNKGNFPGRFSGRQFSNSRSEMNVSTLELGDSALYLCASSLTSPGEQYFGPGTRLTVT.